The clone carrying this T cell receptor (beta chain) was detected a few times. With a J-beta primer mix and a sample-barcoded 5' primer, a second PCR ran roughly 6 to 12 cycles. TCRdb analysed the 5' RACE reads with MiXCR anew, one entry per CDR3 protein. The sample has about 560,000 distinct CDR3 sequences, approximately 26% seen once. There are 13 residues in the CDR3. This entry comes from a study of blood T cells in healthy people across ages. This same sample was also taken into another study, of T cells of mothers and their children. That source reports: Each child gave approximately 3 million TCR beta CDR3 reads (each mother, over 9 million).

The sequenced sample was blood. The clonotype comes from a boy between 2 and 10 years old in good health. The V gene is TRBV21-1, the J gene TRBJ2-3; the DNA was not used to check the table's D call, TRBD2. TRBV21-1 is marked as a pseudogene. The CDR3 DNA reads as TGTGCCAGCTTACTAGCGGGCACAGATACGCAGTATTTT. Translation: CASLLAGTDTQYF.